This T cell receptor beta chain was documented in a study of blood T cell repertoires in COVID-19. Study-level background: The analysed material was cDNA or gDNA that came from T cells, B-cell-depleted T cells, or PBMCs.

The ends lost 0 bases at V and 5 bases at J; junction bases unmatched: 9. This CDR3 contains 17 residues. Germline V gene sequence: CDR1 LNHDA, CDR2 SQIVND (reference sequence). The sample holds a few counts of this clone. Libraries were prepared by immunoSEQ multiplex PCR; TCRdb keeps only in-frame clonotypes and omits some of them. The table includes a few hundred thousand clones, roughly 80% detected once. The sequence was obtained from an elderly woman with acute or convalescent COVID-19. The chain combines TRBV19 with TRBJ1-5; TRBD1 aligns across 8 bases. Sequencing was performed on peripheral blood. Here the CDR3 DNA reads TGTGCCAGTAGTATAGAATCCACAGGGGGGACGCATCAGCCCCAGCATTTT. Amino acids: CASSIESTGGTHQPQHF. Full variable domain (remainder filled in from reference TRBV19 and TRBJ1-5): DGGITQSPKYLFRKEGQNVTLSCEQNLNHDAMYWYRQDPGQGLRLIYYSQIVNDFQKGDIAEGYSVSREKKESFPLTVTSAQKNPTAFYLCASSIESTGGTHQPQHFGDGTRLSIL.